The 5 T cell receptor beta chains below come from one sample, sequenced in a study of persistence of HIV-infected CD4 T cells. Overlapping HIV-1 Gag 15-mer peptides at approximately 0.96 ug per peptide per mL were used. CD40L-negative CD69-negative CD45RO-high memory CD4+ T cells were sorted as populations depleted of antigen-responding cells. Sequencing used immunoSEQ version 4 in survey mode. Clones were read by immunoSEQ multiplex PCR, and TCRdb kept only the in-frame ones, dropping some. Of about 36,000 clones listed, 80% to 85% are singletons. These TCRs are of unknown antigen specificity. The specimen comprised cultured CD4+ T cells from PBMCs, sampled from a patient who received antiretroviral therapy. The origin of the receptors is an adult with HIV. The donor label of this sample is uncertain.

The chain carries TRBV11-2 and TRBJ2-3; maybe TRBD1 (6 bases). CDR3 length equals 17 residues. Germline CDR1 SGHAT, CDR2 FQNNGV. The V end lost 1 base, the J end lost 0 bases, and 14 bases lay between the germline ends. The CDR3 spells CASSLGRQASSTDTQYF. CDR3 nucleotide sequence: TGTGCCAGCAGCTTAGGCCGACAGGCTAGTAGCACAGATACGCAGTATTTT.

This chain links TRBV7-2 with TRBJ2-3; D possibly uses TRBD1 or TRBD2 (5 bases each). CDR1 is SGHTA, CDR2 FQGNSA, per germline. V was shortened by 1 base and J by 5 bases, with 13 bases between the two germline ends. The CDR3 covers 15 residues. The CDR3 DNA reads TGTGCCAGCAGCTTAGGGGGGATTCTAGGAGATACGCAGTATTTT. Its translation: CASSLGGILGDTQYF.

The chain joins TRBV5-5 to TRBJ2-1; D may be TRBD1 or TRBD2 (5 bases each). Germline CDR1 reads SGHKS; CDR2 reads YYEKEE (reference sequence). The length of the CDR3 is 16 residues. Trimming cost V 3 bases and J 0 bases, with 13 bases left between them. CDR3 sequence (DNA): TGTGCCAGCAGCTACCGCCCAGGGAGCTCCTACAATGAGCAGTTCTTC. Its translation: CASSYRPGSSYNEQFF.

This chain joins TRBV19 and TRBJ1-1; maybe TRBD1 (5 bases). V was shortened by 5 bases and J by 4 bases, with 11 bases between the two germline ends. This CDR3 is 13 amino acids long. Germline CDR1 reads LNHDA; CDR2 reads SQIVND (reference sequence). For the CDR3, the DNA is TGTGCCAGTAGTTCGGGGGGAATCACTGAAGCTTTCTTT. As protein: CASSSGGITEAFF.

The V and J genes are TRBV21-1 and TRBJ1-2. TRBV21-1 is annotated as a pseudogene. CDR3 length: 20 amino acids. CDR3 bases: TGTGCCAGCAGCTTTCCCCGGGCGGGGGGTAAGTTGGGAAGGGGATATGGCTACACCTTC. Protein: CASSFPRAGGKLGRGYGYTF.